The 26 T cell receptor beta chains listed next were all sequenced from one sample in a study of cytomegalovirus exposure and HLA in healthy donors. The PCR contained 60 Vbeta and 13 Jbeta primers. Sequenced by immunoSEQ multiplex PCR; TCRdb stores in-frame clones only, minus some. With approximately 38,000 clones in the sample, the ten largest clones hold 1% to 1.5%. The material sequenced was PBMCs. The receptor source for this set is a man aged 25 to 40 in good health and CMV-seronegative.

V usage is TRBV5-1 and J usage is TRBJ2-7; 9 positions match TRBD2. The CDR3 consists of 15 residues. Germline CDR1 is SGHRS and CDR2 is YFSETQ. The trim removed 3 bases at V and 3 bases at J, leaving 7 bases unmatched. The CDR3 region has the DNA TGCGCCAGCAGCTATAGCGGGAGATCGGACTACGAGCAGTACTTC. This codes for CASSYSGRSDYEQYF.

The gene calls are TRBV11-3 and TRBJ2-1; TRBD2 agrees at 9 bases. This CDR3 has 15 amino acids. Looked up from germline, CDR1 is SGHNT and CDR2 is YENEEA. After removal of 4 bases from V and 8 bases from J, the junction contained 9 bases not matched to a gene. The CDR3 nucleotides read TGTGCCAGCAGCTCCCGGGGACTAGCTGTCGATGAGCAGTTCTTC. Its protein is CASSSRGLAVDEQFF.

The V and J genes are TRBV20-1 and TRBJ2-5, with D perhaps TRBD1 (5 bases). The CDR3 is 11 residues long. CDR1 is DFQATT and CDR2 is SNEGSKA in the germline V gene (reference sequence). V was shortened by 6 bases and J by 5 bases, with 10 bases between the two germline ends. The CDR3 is CSARGPETQYF. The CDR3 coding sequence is TGCAGTGCAAGGGGTCCGGAGACCCAGTACTTC.

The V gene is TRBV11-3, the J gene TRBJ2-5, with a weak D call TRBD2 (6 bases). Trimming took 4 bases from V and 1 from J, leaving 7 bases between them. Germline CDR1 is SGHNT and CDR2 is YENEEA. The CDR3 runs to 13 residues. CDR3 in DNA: TGTGCCAGCAGCTCCGGGAGCCAAGAGACCCAGTACTTC. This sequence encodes CASSSGSQETQYF.

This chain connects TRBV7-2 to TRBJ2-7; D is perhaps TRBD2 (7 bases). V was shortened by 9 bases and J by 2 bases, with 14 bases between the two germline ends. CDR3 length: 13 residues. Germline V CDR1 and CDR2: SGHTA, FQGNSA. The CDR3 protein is CASAGGGTYEQYF. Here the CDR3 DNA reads TGTGCCAGTGCGGGCGGGGGCACCTACGAGCAGTACTTC. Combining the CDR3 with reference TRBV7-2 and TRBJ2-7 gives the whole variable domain GAGVSQSPSNKVTEKGKDVELRCDPISGHTALYWYRQSLGQGLEFLIYFQGNSAPDKSGLPSDRFSAERTGGSVSTLTIQRTQQEDSAVYLCASAGGGTYEQYFGPGTRLTVT.

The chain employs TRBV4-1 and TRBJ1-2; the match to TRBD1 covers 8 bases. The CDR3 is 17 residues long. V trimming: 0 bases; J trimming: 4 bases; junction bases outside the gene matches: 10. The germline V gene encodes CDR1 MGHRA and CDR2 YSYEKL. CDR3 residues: CASSQDGQGRDSYGYTF. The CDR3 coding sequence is TGCGCCAGCAGCCAAGATGGACAGGGCCGCGATAGCTATGGCTACACCTTC.

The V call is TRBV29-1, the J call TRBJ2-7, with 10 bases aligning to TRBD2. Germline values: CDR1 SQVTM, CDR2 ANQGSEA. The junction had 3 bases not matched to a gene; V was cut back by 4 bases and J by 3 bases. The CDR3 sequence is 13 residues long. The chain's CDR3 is CSVGGTSVYEQYF. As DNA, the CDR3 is TGCAGCGTTGGGGGGACTAGCGTCTACGAGCAGTACTTC.

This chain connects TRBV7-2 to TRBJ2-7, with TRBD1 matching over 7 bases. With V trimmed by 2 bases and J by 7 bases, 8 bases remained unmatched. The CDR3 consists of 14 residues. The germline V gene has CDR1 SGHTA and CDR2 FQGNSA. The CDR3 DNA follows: TGTGCCAGCAGCTTACGACAGGGTGATGGAGAGCAGTACTTC. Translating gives CASSLRQGDGEQYF.

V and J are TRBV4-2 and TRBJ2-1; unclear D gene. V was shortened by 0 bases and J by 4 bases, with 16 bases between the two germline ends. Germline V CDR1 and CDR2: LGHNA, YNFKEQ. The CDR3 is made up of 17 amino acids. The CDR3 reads CASSQDLETASYNEQFF. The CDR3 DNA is TGTGCCAGCAGCCAAGATTTGGAGACTGCAAGTTACAATGAGCAGTTCTTC.

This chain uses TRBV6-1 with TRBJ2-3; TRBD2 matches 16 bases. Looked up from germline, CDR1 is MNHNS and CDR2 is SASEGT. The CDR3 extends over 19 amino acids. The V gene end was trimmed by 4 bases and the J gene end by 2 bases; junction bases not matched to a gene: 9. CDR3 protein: CASSGGPGLAGGNTDTQYF. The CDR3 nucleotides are TGTGCCAGCAGTGGGGGACCGGGACTAGCGGGAGGGAACACAGATACGCAGTATTTT.

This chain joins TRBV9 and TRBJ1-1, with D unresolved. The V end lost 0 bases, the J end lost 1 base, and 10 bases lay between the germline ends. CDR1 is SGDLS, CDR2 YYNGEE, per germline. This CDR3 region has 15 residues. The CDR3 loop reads CASSVGSGKNTEAFF. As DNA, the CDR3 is TGTGCCAGCAGCGTAGGCTCGGGGAAGAACACTGAAGCTTTCTTT.

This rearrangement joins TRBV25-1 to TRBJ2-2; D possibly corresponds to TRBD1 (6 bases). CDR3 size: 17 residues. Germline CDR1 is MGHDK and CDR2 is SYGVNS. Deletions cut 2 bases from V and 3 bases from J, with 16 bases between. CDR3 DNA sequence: TGTGCCAGCAGTGAAGGGGTAGGGGGAGCAGACACCGGGGAGCTGTTTTTT. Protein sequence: CASSEGVGGADTGELFF.

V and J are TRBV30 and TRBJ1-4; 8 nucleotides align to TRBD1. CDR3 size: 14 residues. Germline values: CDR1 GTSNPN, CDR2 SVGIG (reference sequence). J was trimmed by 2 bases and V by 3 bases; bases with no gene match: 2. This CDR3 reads CAWSNRGTNEKLFF. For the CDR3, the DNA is TGTGCCTGGAGCAACAGGGGGACTAATGAAAAACTGTTTTTT.

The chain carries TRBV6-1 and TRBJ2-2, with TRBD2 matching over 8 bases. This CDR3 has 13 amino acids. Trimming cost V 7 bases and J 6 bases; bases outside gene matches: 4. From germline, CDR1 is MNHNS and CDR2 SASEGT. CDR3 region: CASNGRAPGELFF. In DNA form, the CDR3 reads TGTGCCAGCAACGGGAGGGCCCCCGGGGAGCTGTTTTTT.

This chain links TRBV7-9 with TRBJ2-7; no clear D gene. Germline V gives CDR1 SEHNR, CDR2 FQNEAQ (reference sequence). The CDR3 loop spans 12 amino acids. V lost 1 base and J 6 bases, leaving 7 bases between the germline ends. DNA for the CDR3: TGTGCCAGCAGCTTAGGTAGTAGCGAGCAGTACTTC. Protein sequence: CASSLGSSEQYF.

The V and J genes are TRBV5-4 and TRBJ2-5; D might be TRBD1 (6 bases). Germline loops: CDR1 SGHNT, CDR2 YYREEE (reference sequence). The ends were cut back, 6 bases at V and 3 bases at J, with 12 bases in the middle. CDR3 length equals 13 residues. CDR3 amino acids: CASTLGGEETQYF. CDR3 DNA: TGTGCCAGCACGTTAGGGGGAGAAGAGACCCAGTACTTC.

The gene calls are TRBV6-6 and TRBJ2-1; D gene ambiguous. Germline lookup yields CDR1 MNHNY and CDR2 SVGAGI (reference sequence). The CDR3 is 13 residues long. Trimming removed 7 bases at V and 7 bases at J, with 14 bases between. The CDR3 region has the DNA TGTGCCAGCATGAGCGTACTTAGGAATGAGCAGTTCTTC. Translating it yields CASMSVLRNEQFF.

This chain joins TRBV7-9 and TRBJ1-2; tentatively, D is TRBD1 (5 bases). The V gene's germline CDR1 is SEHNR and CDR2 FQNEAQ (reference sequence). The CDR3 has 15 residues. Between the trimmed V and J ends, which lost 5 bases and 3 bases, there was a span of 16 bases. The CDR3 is CASSPARVYDYGYTF. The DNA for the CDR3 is TGTGCCAGCAGCCCAGCCAGGGTTTACGACTATGGCTACACCTTC. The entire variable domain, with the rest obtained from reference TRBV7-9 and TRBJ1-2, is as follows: DTGVSQNPRHKITKRGQNVTFRCDPISEHNRLYWYRQTLGQGPEFLTYFQNEAQLEKSRLLSDRFSAERPKGSFSTLEIQRTEQGDSAMYLCASSPARVYDYGYTFGSGTRLTVV.

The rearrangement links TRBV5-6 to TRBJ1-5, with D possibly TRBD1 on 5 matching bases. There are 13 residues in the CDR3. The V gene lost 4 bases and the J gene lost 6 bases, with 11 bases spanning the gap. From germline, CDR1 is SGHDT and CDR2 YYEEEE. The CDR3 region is CASSLSGLQPQHF. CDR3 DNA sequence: TGTGCCAGCAGCCTCTCAGGGCTTCAGCCCCAGCATTTT.

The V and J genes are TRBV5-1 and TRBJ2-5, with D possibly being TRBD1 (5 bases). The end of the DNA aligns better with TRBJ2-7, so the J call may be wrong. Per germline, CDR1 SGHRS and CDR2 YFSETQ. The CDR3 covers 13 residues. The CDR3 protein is CASSESTVYEQYF. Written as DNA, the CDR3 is TGCGCCAGCAGCGAATCGACAGTATACGAGCAGTACTTC.

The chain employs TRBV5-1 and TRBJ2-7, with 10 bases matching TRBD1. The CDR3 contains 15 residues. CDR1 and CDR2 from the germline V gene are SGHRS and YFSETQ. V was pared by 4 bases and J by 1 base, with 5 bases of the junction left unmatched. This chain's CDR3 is CASSRGQGLSYEQYF. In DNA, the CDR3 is TGCGCCAGCAGCAGGGGACAGGGGCTTTCCTACGAGCAGTACTTC. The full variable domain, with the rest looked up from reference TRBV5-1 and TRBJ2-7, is KAGVTQTPRYLIKTRGQQVTLSCSPISGHRSVSWYQQTPGQGLQFLFEYFSETQRNKGNFPGRFSGRQFSNSRSEMNVSTLELGDSALYLCASSRGQGLSYEQYFGPGTRLTVT.

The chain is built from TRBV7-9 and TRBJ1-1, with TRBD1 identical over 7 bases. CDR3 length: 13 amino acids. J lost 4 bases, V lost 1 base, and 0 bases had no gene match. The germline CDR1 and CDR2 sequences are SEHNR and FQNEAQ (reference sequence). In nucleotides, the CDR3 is TGTGCCAGCAGCTTAGGGACAGGCACTGAAGCTTTCTTT. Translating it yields CASSLGTGTEAFF.

CDR3 sequence: CASSGGWADTQYF. Here the CDR3 DNA reads TGTGCCAGCAGCGGCGGGTGGGCAGATACGCAGTATTTT. V gene TRBV9 combines with J gene TRBJ2-3; tentative D call: TRBD2 (5 bases). CDR1 and CDR2 (germline): SGDLS, YYNGEE. This CDR3 has 13 residues. Trimming removed 3 bases at V and 4 bases at J, with 9 bases between.

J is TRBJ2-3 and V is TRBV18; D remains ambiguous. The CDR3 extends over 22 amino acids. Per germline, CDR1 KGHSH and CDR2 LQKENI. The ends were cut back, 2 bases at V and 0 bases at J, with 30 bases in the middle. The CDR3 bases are TGTGCCAGCTCACCATCGCCCCGAACTCATACCGAGCAGAGGATGAGCACAGATACGCAGTATTTT. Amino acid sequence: CASSPSPRTHTEQRMSTDTQYF.

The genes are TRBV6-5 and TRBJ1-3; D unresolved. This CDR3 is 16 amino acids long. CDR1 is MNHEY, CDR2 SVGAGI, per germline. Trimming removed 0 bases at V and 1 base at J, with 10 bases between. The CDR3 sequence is CASSYSRGDSGNTIYF. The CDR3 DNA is TGTGCCAGCAGTTACTCCCGGGGAGATTCTGGAAACACCATATATTTT.

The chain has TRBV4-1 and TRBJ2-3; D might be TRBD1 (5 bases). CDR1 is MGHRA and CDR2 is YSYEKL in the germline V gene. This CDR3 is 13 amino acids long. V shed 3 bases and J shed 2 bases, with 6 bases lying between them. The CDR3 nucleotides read TGCGCCAGCAGCCAGGGGCCCACAGATACGCAGTATTTT. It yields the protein CASSQGPTDTQYF.